This is a list of T cell receptor beta chains from one sample in a study of CD8 T cells in Susac syndrome. TCRdb re-called the immunoSEQ multiplex PCR reads through MiXCR, storing one row per CDR3 protein. The profile shows some 170,000 distinct CDR3 sequences, about 95% of them singletons. The sample taken for sequencing was CD4+ T cells from PBMCs. The receptor set was obtained from a human donor in good health. The CDR3 runs from the conserved cysteine through the conserved F or W. D genes are given only for firm matches.

cdr3_length: 12
v_call: TRBV28
d_call: -
j_call: TRBJ1-2
cdr3_nt: TGTGCCAGCAGTTTTGGTGGCTATGGCTACACCTTC
cdr3_aa: CASSFGGYGYTF

cdr3_length: 13
v_call: TRBV18
d_call: -
j_call: TRBJ2-1
cdr3_nt: TGTGCCAGCTCACCTTTGGGCCACAATGAGCAGTTCTTC
cdr3_aa: CASSPLGHNEQFF

cdr3_length: 11
v_call: TRBV15
d_call: -
j_call: TRBJ2-1
cdr3_nt: TGTGCCACCGGCCAGGAGAATGAGCAGTTCTTC
cdr3_aa: CATGQENEQFF

cdr3_length: 14
v_call: TRBV30
d_call: TRBD2
j_call: TRBJ2-7
cdr3_nt: TGTGCCTGGAGTAGGTTAGCGGGGCCCTACGAGCAGTACTTC
cdr3_aa: CAWSRLAGPYEQYF

cdr3_length: 13
v_call: TRBV19
d_call: -
j_call: TRBJ2-4
cdr3_nt: TGTGCCAGTAGTCGGCCGAGACTCACTATTCAGTACTTC
cdr3_aa: CASSRPRLTIQYF

cdr3_length: 13
v_call: TRBV20-1
d_call: TRBD2
j_call: TRBJ2-3
cdr3_nt: TGCAGTGGGGCTAGCGGGAGGTTCGGTACGCAGTATTTT
cdr3_aa: CSGASGRFGTQYF

cdr3_length: 15
v_call: TRBV12-3/TRBV12-4
d_call: -
j_call: TRBJ1-1
cdr3_nt: TGTGCCAGCAGTCCATTCACGGCGCCGAACACTGAAGCTTTCTTT
cdr3_aa: CASSPFTAPNTEAFF

cdr3_length: 16
v_call: TRBV20-1
d_call: -
j_call: TRBJ2-2
cdr3_nt: TGCAGTGCTAGCCCCAAAGGCGGGAAGTCGGACGGGGAGCTGTTTTTT
cdr3_aa: CSASPKGGKSDGELFF

cdr3_length: 17
v_call: TRBV15
d_call: -
j_call: TRBJ2-3
cdr3_nt: TGTGCCACCAGCAGAGAGACGTGGCGGGTACGCACAGATACGCAGTATTTT
cdr3_aa: CATSRETWRVRTDTQYF

cdr3_length: 13
v_call: TRBV13
d_call: TRBD2
j_call: TRBJ2-3
cdr3_nt: TGTGCCAGCGGGAGGGGCCGCACAGATACGCAGTATTTT
cdr3_aa: CASGRGRTDTQYF